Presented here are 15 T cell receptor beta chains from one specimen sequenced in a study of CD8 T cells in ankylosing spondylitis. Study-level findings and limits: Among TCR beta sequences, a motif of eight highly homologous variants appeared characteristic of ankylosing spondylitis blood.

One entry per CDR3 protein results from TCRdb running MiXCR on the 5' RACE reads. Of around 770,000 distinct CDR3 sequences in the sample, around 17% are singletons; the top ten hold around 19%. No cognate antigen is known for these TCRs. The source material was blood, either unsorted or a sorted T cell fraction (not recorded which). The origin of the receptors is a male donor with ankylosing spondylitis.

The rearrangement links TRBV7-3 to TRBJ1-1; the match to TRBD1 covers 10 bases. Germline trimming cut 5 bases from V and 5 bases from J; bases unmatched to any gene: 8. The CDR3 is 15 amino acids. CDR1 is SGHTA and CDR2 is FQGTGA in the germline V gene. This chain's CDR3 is CASSTGTGDYTEAFF. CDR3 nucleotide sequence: TGTGCCAGCAGCACCGGGACAGGGGATTATACTGAAGCTTTCTTT. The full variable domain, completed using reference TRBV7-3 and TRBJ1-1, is GAGVSQTPSNKVTEKGKYVELRCDPISGHTALYWYRQSLGQGPEFLIYFQGTGAADDSGLPNDRFFAVRPEGSVSTLKIQRTERGDSAVYLCASSTGTGDYTEAFFGQGTRLTVV.

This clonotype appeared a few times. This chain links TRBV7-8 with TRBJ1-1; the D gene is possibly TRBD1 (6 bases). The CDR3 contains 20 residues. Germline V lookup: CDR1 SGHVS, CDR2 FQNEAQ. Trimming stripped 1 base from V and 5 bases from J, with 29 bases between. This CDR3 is CASSLGVPQGQFFLGTEAFF. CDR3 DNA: TGTGCCAGCAGCTTAGGAGTCCCGCAAGGACAGTTCTTTTTGGGGACTGAAGCTTTCTTT.

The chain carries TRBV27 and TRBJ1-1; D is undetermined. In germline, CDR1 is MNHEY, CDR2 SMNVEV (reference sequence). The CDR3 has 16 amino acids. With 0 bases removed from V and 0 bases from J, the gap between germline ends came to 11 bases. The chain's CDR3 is CASSLSGHGMNTEAFF. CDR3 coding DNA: TGTGCCAGCAGTTTATCTGGTCATGGAATGAACACTGAAGCTTTCTTT.

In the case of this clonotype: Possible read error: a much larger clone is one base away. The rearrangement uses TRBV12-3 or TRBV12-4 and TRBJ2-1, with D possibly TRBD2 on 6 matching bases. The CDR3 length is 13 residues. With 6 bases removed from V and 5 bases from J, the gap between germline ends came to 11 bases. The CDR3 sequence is CASRPGLNNEQFF. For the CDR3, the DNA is TGTGCCAGCAGGCCGGGACTCAACAATGAGCAGTTCTTC.

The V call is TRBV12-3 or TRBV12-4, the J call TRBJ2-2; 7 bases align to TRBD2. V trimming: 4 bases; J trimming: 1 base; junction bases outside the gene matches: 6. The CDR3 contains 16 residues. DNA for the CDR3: TGTGCCAGCAGTTCAAGCGGGACCTTGAACACCGGGGAGCTGTTTTTT. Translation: CASSSSGTLNTGELFF.

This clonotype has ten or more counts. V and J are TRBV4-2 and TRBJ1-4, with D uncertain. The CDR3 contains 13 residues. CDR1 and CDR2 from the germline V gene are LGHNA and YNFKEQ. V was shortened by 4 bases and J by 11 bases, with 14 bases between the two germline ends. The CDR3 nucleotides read TGTGCCAGCAGCCCCCTGCGGCCTGCGAAACTGTTTTTT. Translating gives CASSPLRPAKLFF.

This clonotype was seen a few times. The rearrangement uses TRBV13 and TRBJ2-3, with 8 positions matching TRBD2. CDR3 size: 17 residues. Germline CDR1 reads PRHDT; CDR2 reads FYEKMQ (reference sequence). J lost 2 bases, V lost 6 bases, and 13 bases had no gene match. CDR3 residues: CASRTYLAGRFTDTQYF. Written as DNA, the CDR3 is TGTGCCAGCAGAACATACCTAGCGGGCCGGTTCACAGATACGCAGTATTTT.

This chain's CDR3 is CASSLEPPVSGNTIYF. The CDR3 DNA sequence: TGCGCCAGCAGCTTGGAGCCGCCGGTCTCTGGAAACACCATATATTTT. The chain recombines TRBV5-1 with TRBJ1-3; no reliable D call. The V and J ends lost 0 bases and 0 bases respectively, with 10 bases between them. The CDR3 has 16 residues. Germline loops: CDR1 SGHRS, CDR2 YFSETQ.

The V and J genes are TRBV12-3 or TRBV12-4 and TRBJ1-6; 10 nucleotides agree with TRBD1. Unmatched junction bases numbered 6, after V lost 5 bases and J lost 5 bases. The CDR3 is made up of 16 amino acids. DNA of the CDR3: TGTGCCAGCAGTCCGTGGGACAGGGGAGATAATTCACCCCTCCACTTT. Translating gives CASSPWDRGDNSPLHF.

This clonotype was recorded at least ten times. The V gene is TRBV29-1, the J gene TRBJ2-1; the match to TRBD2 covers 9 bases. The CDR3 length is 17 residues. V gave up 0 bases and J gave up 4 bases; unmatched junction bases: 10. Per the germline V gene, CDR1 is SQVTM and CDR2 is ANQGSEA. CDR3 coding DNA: TGCAGCGTTGAAGATCTTCGGTCTAGCGGGAATTACAATGAGCAGTTCTTC. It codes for CSVEDLRSSGNYNEQFF.

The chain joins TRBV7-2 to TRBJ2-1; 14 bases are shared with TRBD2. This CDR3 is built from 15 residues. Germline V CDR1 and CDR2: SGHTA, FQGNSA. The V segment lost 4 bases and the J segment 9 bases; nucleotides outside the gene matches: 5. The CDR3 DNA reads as TGTGCCAGCAGCTGGGGACTAGCGGGAGCTGGTGAGCAGTTCTTC. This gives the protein CASSWGLAGAGEQFF.

CDR3 nucleotide sequence: TGTGCCAGCAGTTACCCGAGGTCCGGGCACTACGAGCAGTACTTC. The encoded protein is CASSYPRSGHYEQYF. This chain connects TRBV6-2 or TRBV6-3 to TRBJ2-7; D unresolved. The CDR3 loop spans 15 amino acids. Germline lookup yields CDR1 MNHEY and CDR2 SVGEGT. Trimming removed 2 bases at V and 3 bases at J, with 14 bases between.

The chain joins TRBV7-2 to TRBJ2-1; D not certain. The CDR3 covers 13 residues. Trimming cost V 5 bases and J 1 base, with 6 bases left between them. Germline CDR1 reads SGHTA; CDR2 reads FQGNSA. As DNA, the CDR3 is TGTGCCAGCAGCCCCGTATCCTACAATGAGCAGTTCTTC. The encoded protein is CASSPVSYNEQFF.

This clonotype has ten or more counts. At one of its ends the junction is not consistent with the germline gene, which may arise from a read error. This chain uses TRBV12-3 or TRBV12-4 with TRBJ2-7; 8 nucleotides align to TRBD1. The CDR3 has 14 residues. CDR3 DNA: TGTGCCAGCAGTCCAGGGGGCGCGGGCTACAAGCAGTACTTC. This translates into CASSPGGAGYKQYF.

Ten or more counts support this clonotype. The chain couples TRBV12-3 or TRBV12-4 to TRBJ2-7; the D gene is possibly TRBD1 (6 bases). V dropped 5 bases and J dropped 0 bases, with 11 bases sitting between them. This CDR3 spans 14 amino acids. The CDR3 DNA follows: TGTGCCAGCAGTCAGACAGGAAGCTCCTACGAGCAGTACTTC. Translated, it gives CASSQTGSSYEQYF.